The 14 T cell receptor beta chains reported below all come from one sample, sequenced in a study of tumor-infiltrating lymphocytes in primary liver carcinoma. From around 0.5 ug total RNA, TCR beta cDNA was generated with a primer in the constant region. ARM-PCR was slightly modified, and three nested multiplex PCR rounds with it gave rise to the TCR beta libraries. TRBV1-TRBV30 forward primers paired with a C-beta reverse primer were used in the first two PCR rounds, which ran roughly 9 cycles each. One entry per CDR3 protein, called by TCRdb with MiXCR from the multiplex PCR reads. There are over 250,000 distinct CDR3 sequences in the sample; 50% to 75% occur only once, and 15% to 20% lies in the top ten. Germline DNA was extracted alongside blood RNA, which was obtained from unsorted whole blood. The sequenced material came from peripheral blood. Every receptor here comes from a woman aged 30 to 39 with primary liver carcinoma and hepatitis B virus infection.

The chain joins TRBV6-5 to TRBJ2-1; D not certain. The length of the CDR3 is 14 residues. Looked up from germline, CDR1 is MNHEY and CDR2 is SVGAGI. V was pared by 9 bases and J by 9 bases, with 21 bases between. The CDR3 coding sequence is TGTGCCAGGAGTACCCGTAGGATCAGTAGTGAGCAGTTCTTC. It specifies CARSTRRISSEQFF.

A note on this clonotype: A read error may explain this, as a much larger clone is one base away. The rearrangement links TRBV6-2 or TRBV6-3 to TRBJ2-2; TRBD1 matches at 9 bases. This CDR3 region has 14 residues. Germline values: CDR1 MNHEY, CDR2 SVGEGT. This CDR3 is CGSSRQGGTGELFF. DNA of the CDR3: TGTGGCAGCAGCCGACAGGGGGGCACCGGGGAGCTGTTTTTT.

About this clonotype itself: A read error is possible here, since a much larger clone lies one base away. The gene calls are TRBV6-6 and TRBJ2-1, with D tentatively TRBD1 (5 bases). CDR1 is MNHNY, CDR2 SVGAGI, per germline (reference sequence). CDR3 length: 15 residues. The CDR3 DNA follows: TGTGCCAGCAGTTATCAGGGTCAGAGCTACAAAGAGCAGTTCTTC. This gives the protein CASSYQGQSYKEQFF.

Of note for this clonotype: A clone one base away is much larger, so this may be a read error. The rearrangement joins TRBV4-3 to TRBJ2-7; D call uncertain. The CDR3 consists of 11 residues. Deletions cut 0 bases from V and 7 bases from J, with 4 bases between. Germline V gives CDR1 LGHNA, CDR2 YSLEER. The CDR3 region is CASSQEREQYF. The CDR3 nucleotides are TGCGCCAGCAGCCAAGAGAGAGAGCAGTACTTC.

This clonotype was counted ten times or more. The V gene is TRBV12-3 or TRBV12-4, the J gene TRBJ2-1, with D possibly being TRBD1 or TRBD2 (5 bases each). V lost 6 bases and J 14 bases, leaving 17 bases between the germline ends. The CDR3 is 12 residues long. The CDR3 sequence is CASRSLTGAKFF. The CDR3 nucleotides read TGTGCCAGCAGGTCACTCACCGGGGCCAAGTTCTTC.

Remarks on this clonotype: A read error may explain this, as a much larger clone is one base away. V usage is TRBV29-1 and J usage is TRBJ2-4; D remains unclear. V was shortened by 4 bases and J by 7 bases, with 11 bases between the two germline ends. The germline CDR1 and CDR2 sequences are SQVTM and ANQGSEA. The CDR3 contains 12 residues. This chain's CDR3 is CSVGSRYNIQYF. CDR3 coding DNA: TGCAGCGTTGGAAGCAGATATAACATTCAGTACTTC.

This clonotype was seen repeatedly, ten times or more. The chain's CDR3 is CASSLGTATYEQYF. CDR3 coding DNA: TGTGCCAGCAGTCTCGGGACAGCTACCTACGAGCAGTACTTC. The chain combines TRBV7-9 with TRBJ2-7; TRBD1 matches 7 bases. J was trimmed by 2 bases and V by 6 bases; bases with no gene match: 7. CDR1 SEHNR and CDR2 FQNEAQ come from the germline V gene (reference sequence). The CDR3 totals 14 residues.

The chain uses TRBV7-9 and TRBJ2-5, with 8 bases aligning to TRBD2. CDR1 and CDR2 (germline): SEHNR, FQNEAQ (reference sequence). The J segment lost 5 bases and the V segment lost 5 bases, leaving 13 bases of the junction unmatched. The CDR3 sequence is 16 residues long. The CDR3 spells CASSVTSGYQAETQYF. In DNA form, the CDR3 reads TGTGCCAGCAGCGTTACTAGCGGATATCAAGCCGAGACCCAGTACTTC.

This clonotype was observed a handful of times. This chain joins TRBV5-6 and TRBJ1-1; D not certain. The CDR3 covers 15 residues. V lost 0 bases and J lost 2, with 11 bases in between. CDR1 is SGHDT and CDR2 is YYEEEE in the germline V gene. CDR3 protein: CASSLAPVSNTEAFF. CDR3 coding DNA: TGTGCCAGCAGCTTGGCGCCGGTATCAAACACTGAAGCTTTCTTT.

This chain connects TRBV5-4 to TRBJ2-5, with TRBD2 identical over 7 bases. The J segment lost 6 bases and the V segment lost 4 bases, leaving 12 bases of the junction unmatched. Germline V gene lookup returns CDR1 SGHNT and CDR2 YYREEE (reference sequence). The CDR3 spans 15 residues. CDR3 coding DNA: TGTGCCAGCAGCCCGCAGCGGGGCGGCAAGCAGACCCAGTACTTC. Translated: CASSPQRGGKQTQYF.

In its sample, this clonotype was seen a few times. V is TRBV4-3 and J is TRBJ1-4; no clear D gene. The V and J ends lost 4 bases and 8 bases respectively, with 17 bases between them. The CDR3 totals 15 residues. From germline, CDR1 is LGHNA and CDR2 YSLEER. CDR3 protein: CASSPGLTRGEKLFF. The CDR3 nucleotides read TGCGCCAGCAGCCCGGGATTGACCAGAGGGGAAAAACTGTTTTTT.

By its share, this clonotype is medium-sized (0.01 to 0.1%). The rearrangement links TRBV11-1 to TRBJ2-1, with D unresolved. Trimming removed 2 bases at V and 10 bases at J, with 15 bases between. The CDR3 length is 14 residues. Germline CDR1 and CDR2: SGHAT and FQDESV (reference sequence). The CDR3 sequence is CASSLSGGRREQFF. DNA of the CDR3: TGTGCCAGCAGCTTATCGGGCGGACGAAGGGAGCAGTTCTTC.

This clonotype was counted between two and nine times. The chain has TRBV6-1 and TRBJ2-5; TRBD2 matches at 11 bases. The V gene's germline CDR1 is MNHNS and CDR2 SASEGT. The CDR3 has 14 residues. With V trimmed by 11 bases and J by 0 bases, 5 bases remained unmatched. This CDR3 is CACRLAGHQETQYF. The CDR3 DNA follows: TGTGCCTGCCGACTAGCGGGACACCAAGAGACCCAGTACTTC.

Worth noting for this clonotype: One end of the junction is discordant with germline, which a read error may explain. This chain links TRBV11-2 with TRBJ2-5; weak D call: TRBD2 (6 bases). There are 13 residues in the CDR3. CDR1 and CDR2 (germline): SGHAT, FQNNGV. CDR3 residues: CAGSSDGGETQYF. CDR3 nucleotide sequence: TGTGCCGGCAGCTCGGACGGGGGAGAGACCCAGTACTTT. Full variable domain (remainder filled in from reference TRBV11-2 and TRBJ2-5): EAGVAQSPRYKIIEKRQSVAFWCNPISGHATLYWYQQILGQGPKLLIQFQNNGVVDDSQLPKDRFSAERLKGVDSTLKIQPAKLEDSAVYLCAGSSDGGETQYFGPGTRLLVL.